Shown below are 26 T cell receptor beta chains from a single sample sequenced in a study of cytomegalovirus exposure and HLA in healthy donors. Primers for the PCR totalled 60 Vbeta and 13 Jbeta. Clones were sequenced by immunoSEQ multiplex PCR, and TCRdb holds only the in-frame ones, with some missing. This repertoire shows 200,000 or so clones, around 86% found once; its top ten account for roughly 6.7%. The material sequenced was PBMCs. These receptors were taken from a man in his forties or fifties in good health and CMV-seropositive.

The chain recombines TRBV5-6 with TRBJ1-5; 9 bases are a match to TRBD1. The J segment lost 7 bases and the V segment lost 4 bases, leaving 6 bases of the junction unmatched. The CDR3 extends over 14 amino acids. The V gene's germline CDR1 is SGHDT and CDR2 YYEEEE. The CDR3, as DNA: TGTGCCAGCAGCCCGGGACAGGGCTTCCAGCCCCAGCATTTT. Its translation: CASSPGQGFQPQHF.

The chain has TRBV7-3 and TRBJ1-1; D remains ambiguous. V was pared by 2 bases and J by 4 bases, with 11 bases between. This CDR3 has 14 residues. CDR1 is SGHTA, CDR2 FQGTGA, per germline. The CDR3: CASSLSLTGTEAFF. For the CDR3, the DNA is TGTGCCAGCAGCTTATCCCTTACCGGCACTGAAGCTTTCTTT. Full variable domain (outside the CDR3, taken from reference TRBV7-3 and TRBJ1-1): GAGVSQTPSNKVTEKGKYVELRCDPISGHTALYWYRQSLGQGPEFLIYFQGTGAADDSGLPNDRFFAVRPEGSVSTLKIQRTERGDSAVYLCASSLSLTGTEAFFGQGTRLTVV.

CDR3: CASSPYPGAGQPQHF. In nucleotides, the CDR3 is TGTGCCAGCAGCCCGTATCCAGGGGCGGGTCAGCCCCAGCATTTT. V is TRBV6-5 and J is TRBJ1-5; tentative D call: TRBD1 (6 bases). Germline assignment: CDR1 MNHEY and CDR2 SVGAGI. V lost 6 bases and J 6 bases, leaving 18 bases between the germline ends. The CDR3 consists of 15 residues.

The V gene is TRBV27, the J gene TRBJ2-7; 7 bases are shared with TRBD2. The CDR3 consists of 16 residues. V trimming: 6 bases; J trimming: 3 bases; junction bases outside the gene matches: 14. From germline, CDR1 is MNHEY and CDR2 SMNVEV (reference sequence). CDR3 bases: TGTGCCAGCAGCCGCTCCGGGGGGAGGGGAGTCTACGAGCAGTACTTC. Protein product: CASSRSGGRGVYEQYF.

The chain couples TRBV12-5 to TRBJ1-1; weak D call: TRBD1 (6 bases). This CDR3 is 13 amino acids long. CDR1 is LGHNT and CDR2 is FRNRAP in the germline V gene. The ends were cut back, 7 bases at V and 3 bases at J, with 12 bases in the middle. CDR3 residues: CASVSTGYTEAFF. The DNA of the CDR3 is TGTGCTAGTGTTTCTACAGGGTACACTGAAGCTTTCTTT. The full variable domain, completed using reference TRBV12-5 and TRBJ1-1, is DARVTQTPRHKVTEMGQEVTMRCQPILGHNTVFWYRQTMMQGLELLAYFRNRAPLDDSGMPKDRFSAEMPDATLATLKIQPSEPRDSAVYFCASVSTGYTEAFFGQGTRLTVV.

The CDR3 DNA follows: TGCGCCAGCAGCTTCCTAGCGGGAAGCACAGATACGCAGTATTTT. Translating gives CASSFLAGSTDTQYF. This chain links TRBV5-1 with TRBJ2-3; TRBD2 aligns across 9 bases. CDR1 is SGHRS and CDR2 is YFSETQ in the germline V gene. Unmatched junction bases numbered 1, after V lost 2 bases and J lost 0 bases. This CDR3 contains 15 residues.

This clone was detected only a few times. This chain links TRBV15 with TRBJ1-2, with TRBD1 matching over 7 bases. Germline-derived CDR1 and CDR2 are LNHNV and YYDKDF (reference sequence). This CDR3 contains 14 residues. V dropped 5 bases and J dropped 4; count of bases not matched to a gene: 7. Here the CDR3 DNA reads TGTGCCACCAGCGTAGGGGGCTCGGTCTATGGCTACACCTTC. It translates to CATSVGGSVYGYTF.

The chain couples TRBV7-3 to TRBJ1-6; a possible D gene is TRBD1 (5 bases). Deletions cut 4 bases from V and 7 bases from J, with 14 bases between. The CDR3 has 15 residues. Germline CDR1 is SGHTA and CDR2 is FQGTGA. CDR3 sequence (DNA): TGTGCCAGCAGCTCTACCGGGACTGCAAATTCACCCCTCCACTTT. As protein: CASSSTGTANSPLHF. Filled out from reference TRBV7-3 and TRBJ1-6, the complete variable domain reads GAGVSQTPSNKVTEKGKYVELRCDPISGHTALYWYRQSLGQGPEFLIYFQGTGAADDSGLPNDRFFAVRPEGSVSTLKIQRTERGDSAVYLCASSSTGTANSPLHFGNGTRLTVT.

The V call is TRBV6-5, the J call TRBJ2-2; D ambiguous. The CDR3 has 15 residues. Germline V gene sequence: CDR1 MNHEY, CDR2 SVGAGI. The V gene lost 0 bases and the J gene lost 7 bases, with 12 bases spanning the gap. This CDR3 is CASSYSTGIDGELFF. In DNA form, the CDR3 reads TGTGCCAGCAGTTACTCGACGGGTATCGACGGGGAGCTGTTTTTT.

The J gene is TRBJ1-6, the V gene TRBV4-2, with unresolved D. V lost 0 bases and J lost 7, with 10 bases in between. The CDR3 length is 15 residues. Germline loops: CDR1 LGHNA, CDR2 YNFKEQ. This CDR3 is CASSQDHNANSPLHF. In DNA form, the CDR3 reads TGTGCCAGCAGCCAAGACCACAACGCAAATTCACCCCTCCACTTT.

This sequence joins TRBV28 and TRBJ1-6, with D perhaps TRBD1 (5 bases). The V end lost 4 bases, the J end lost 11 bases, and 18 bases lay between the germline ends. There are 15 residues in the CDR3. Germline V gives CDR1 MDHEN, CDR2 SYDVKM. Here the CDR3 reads CASSSAGTSATPLHF. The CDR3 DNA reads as TGTGCCAGCAGTTCCGCCGGGACTTCCGCGACACCCCTCCACTTT.

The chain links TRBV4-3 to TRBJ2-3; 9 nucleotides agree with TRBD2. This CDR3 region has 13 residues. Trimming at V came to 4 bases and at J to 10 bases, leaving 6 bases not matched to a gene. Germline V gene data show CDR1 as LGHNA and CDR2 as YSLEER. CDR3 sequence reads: CASSPTTSGAQYF. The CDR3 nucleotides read TGCGCCAGCAGCCCCACGACTAGCGGCGCGCAGTATTTT.

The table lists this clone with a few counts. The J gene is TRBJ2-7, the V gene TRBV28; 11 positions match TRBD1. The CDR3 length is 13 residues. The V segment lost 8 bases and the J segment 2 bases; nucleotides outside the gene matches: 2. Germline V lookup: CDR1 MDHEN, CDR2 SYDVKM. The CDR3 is CASGTGGAYEQYF. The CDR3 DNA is TGTGCCAGCGGGACAGGGGGAGCCTACGAGCAGTACTTC.

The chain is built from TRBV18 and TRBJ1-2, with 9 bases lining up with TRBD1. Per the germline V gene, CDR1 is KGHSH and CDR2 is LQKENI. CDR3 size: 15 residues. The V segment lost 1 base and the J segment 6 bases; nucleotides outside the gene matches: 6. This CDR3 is CASSPQGQGNNGYTF. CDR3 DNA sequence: TGTGCCAGCTCACCACAGGGACAGGGTAATAATGGCTACACCTTC.

CDR3 loop: CASTYRTGQETQYF. The DNA of the CDR3 is TGTGCCAGCACCTACCGGACGGGACAAGAGACCCAGTACTTC. The V gene is TRBV6-6, the J gene TRBJ2-5, with a possible D match to TRBD2 (5 bases). The germline V gene encodes CDR1 MNHNY and CDR2 SVGAGI (reference sequence). Trimming stripped 7 bases from V and 2 bases from J, with 14 bases between. The CDR3 spans 14 residues.

CDR3 nucleotides: TGTGCCAGCAGTGGAACAGGGAATTATGGCTACACCTTC. Translated, it gives CASSGTGNYGYTF. This rearrangement joins TRBV2 to TRBJ1-2; TRBD1 might be the D (6 bases). The CDR3 contains 13 residues. The V gene's germline CDR1 is SNHLY and CDR2 FYNNEI. Trimming pared 4 bases from V and 5 bases from J, leaving 11 bases between.

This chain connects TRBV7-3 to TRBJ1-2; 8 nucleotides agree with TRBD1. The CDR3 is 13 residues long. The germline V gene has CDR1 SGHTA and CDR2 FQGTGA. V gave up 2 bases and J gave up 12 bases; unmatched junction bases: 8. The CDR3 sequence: CASSLAGQVGNTF. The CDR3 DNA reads TGTGCCAGCAGCTTAGCGGGACAGGTTGGAAACACCTTC.

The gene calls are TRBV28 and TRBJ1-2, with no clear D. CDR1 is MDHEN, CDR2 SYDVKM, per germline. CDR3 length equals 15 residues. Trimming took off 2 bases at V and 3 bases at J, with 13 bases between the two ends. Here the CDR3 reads CASSLRPLRDYGYTF. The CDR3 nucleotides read TGTGCCAGCAGTTTAAGGCCTTTACGGGACTATGGCTACACCTTC.

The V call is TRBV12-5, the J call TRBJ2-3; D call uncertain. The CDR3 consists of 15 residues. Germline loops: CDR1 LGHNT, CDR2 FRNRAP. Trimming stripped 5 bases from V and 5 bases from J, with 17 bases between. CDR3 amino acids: CASGDPHGSKDTQYF. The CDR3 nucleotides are TGTGCTAGTGGTGACCCACACGGGTCGAAAGATACGCAGTATTTT.

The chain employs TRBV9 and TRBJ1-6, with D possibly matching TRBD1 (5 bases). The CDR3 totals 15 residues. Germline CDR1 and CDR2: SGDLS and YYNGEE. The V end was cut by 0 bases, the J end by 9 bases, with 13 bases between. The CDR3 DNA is TGTGCCAGCAGCGTAGCCGGGACCGGGGGTTCACCCCTCCACTTT. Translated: CASSVAGTGGSPLHF.

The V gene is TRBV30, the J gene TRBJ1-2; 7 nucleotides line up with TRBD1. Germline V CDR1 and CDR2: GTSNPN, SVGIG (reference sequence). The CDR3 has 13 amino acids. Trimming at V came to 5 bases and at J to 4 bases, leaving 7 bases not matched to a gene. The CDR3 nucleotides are TGTGCCTGGGGGACAGAGTTATCCTATGGCTACACCTTC. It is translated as CAWGTELSYGYTF.

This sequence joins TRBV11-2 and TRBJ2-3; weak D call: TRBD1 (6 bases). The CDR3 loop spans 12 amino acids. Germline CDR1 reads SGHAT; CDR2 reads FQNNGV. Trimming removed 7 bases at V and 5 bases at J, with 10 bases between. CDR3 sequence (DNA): TGTGCCAGCACCTCCAGGGGAGATACGCAGTATTTT. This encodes CASTSRGDTQYF.

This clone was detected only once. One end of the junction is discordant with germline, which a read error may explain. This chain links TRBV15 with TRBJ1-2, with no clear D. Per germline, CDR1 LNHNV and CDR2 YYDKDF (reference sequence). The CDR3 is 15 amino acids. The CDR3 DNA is TGTGCCACCAGCAGAGATTCGAGGCCCGCCGCCGGCTGCACCTTC. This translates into CATSRDSRPAAGCTF.

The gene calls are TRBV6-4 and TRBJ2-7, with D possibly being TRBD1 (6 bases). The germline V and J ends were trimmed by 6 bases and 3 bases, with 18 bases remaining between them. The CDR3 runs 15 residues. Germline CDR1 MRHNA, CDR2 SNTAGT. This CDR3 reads CASSPEGQKIYEQYF. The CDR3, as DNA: TGTGCCAGCAGCCCCGAAGGACAGAAAATCTACGAGCAGTACTTC.

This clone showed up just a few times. DNA for the CDR3: TGTGCCAGCAGGGGTGGGACAGGCCGCAATGAGCAGTTCTTC. Protein: CASRGGTGRNEQFF. The chain has TRBV28 and TRBJ2-1; TRBD1 matches 8 bases. This CDR3 comprises 14 residues. V shed 6 bases, J shed 6 bases, and the junction held 7 bases outside the gene matches. Germline-derived CDR1 and CDR2 are MDHEN and SYDVKM.

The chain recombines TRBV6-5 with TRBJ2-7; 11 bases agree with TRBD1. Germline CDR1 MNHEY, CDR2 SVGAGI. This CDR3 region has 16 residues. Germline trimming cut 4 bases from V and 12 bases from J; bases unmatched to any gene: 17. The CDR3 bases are TGTGCCAGCAGTTCACCTCCCGGGACAGGGGGGTTATTTCTGTACTTC. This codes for CASSSPPGTGGLFLYF.